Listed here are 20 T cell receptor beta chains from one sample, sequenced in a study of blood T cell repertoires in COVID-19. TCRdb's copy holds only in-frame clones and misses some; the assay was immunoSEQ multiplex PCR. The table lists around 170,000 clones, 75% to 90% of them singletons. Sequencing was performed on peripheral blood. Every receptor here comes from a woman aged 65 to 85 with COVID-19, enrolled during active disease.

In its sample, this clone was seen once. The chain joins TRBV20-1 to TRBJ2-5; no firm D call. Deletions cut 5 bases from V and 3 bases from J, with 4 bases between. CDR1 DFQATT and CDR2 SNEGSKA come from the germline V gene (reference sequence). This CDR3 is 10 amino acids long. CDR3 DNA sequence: TGCAGTGCTTTAGAAGAGACCCAGTACTTC. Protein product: CSALEETQYF.

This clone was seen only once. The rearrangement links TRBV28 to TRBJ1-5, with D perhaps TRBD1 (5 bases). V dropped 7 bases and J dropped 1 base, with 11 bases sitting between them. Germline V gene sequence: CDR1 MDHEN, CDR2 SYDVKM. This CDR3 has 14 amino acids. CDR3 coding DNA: TGTGCCAGCACTCGGGAGGGGAGCAATCAGCCCCAGCATTTT. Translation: CASTREGSNQPQHF.

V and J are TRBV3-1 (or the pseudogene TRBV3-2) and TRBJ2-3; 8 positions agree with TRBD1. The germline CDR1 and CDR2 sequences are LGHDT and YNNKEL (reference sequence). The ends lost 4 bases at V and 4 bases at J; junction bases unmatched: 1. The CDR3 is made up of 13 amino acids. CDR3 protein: CASSRQGPDTQYF. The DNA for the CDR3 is TGTGCCAGCAGCCGACAGGGGCCAGATACGCAGTATTTT.

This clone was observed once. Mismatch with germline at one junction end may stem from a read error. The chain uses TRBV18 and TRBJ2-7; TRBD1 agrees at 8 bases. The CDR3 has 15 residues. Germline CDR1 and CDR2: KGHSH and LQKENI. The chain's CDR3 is CASSPPPGQDYGQYF. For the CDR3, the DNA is TGTGCCAGCTCACCACCACCGGGACAGGACTACGGGCAGTACTTC.

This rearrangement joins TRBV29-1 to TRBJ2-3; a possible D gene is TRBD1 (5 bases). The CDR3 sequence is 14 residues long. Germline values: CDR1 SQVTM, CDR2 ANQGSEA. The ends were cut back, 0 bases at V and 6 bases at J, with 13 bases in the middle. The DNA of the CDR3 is TGCAGCGTTGAAGATCCCCGCAGGGTGGATACGCAGTATTTT. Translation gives CSVEDPRRVDTQYF.

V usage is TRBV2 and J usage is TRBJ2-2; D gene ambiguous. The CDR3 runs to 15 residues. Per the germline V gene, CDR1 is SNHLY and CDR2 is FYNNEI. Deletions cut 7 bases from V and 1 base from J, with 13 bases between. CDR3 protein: CASTPNPLNTGELFF. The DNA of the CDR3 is TGTGCCAGCACTCCTAACCCCTTGAACACCGGGGAGCTGTTTTTT.

CDR3 DNA: TGTGCCAGCAGCTTACGGGGGGGCAACTACGAGCAGTACTTC. It yields the protein CASSLRGGNYEQYF. The V and J genes are TRBV11-3 and TRBJ2-7; TRBD2 matches 8 bases. V lost 2 bases and J lost 3; bases outside the gene matches: 3. The CDR3 consists of 14 residues. Per the germline V gene, CDR1 is SGHNT and CDR2 is YENEEA.

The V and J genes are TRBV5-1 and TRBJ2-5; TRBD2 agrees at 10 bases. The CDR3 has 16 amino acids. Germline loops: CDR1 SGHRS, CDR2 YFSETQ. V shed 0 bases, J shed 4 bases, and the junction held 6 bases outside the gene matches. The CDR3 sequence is CASSLVPSGSLETQYF. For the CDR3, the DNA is TGCGCCAGCAGCTTGGTTCCTAGCGGGAGTTTAGAGACCCAGTACTTC.

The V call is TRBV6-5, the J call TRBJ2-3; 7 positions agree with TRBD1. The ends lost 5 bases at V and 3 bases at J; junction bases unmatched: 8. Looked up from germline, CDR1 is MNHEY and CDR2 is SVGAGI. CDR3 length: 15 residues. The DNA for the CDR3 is TGTGCCAGCAGTAGGGACAGACTTATTACAGATACGCAGTATTTT. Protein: CASSRDRLITDTQYF.

The CDR3 DNA follows: TGTGCCAGCAGTGAAGCGCTGCAGCGACGAACTGAAGCTTTCTTT. Residues: CASSEALQRRTEAFF. This chain connects TRBV2 to TRBJ1-1; no firm D call. Germline V gene sequence: CDR1 SNHLY, CDR2 FYNNEI. V lost 0 bases to trimming and J lost 5 bases, with 13 bases between them. This CDR3 region has 15 residues.

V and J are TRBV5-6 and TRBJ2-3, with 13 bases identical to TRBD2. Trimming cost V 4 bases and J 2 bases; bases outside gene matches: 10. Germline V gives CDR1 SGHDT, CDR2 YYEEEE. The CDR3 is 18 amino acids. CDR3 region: CASSVTGTSGDFTDTQYF. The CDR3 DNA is TGTGCCAGCAGCGTAACCGGGACTAGCGGGGATTTCACAGATACGCAGTATTTT.

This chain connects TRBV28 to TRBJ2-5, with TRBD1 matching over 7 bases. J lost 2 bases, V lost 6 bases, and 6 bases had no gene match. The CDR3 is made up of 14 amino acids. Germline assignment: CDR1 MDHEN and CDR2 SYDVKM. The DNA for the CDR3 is TGTGCCAGCAGGTGGACAGGCCGTCAAGAGACCCAGTACTTC. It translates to CASRWTGRQETQYF. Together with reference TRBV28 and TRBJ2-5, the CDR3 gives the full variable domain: DVKVTQSSRYLVKRTGEKVFLECVQDMDHENMFWYRQDPGLGLRLIYFSYDVKMKEKGDIPEGYSVSREKKERFSLILESASTNQTSMYLCASRWTGRQETQYFGPGTRLLVL.

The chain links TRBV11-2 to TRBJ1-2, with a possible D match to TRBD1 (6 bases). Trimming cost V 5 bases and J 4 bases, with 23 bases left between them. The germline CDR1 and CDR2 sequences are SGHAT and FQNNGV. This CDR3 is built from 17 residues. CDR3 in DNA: TGTGCCAGCAGCCGAACGACAGGCCTTACAGGAGTCTATGGCTACACCTTC. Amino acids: CASSRTTGLTGVYGYTF.

The chain's CDR3 is CASSQGGGWDYNEQFF. The CDR3 region has the DNA TGCGCCAGCAGCCAAGGCGGGGGGTGGGACTACAATGAGCAGTTCTTC. The chain carries TRBV4-3 and TRBJ2-1; 8 bases are shared with TRBD2. Germline CDR1 is LGHNA and CDR2 is YSLEER. CDR3 length: 16 amino acids. V was pared by 1 base and J by 3 bases, with 5 bases of the junction left unmatched.

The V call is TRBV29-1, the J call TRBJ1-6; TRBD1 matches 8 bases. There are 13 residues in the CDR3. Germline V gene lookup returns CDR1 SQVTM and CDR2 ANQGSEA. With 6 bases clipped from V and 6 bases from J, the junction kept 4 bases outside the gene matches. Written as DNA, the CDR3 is TGCAGCGTCCTGGACAGGGTTAATTCACCCCTCCACTTT. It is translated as CSVLDRVNSPLHF.

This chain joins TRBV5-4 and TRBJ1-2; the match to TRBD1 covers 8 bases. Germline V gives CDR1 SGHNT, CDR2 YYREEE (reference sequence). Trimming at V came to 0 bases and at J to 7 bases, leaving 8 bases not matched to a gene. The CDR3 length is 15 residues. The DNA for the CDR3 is TGTGCCAGCAGCTTGGCGACAGGGGCGTTTGGTGGCTACACCTTC. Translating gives CASSLATGAFGGYTF. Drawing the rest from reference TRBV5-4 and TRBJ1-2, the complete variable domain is ETGVTQSPTHLIKTRGQQVTLRCSSQSGHNTVSWYQQALGQGPQFIFQYYREEENGRGNFPPRFSGLQFPNYSSELNVNALELDDSALYLCASSLATGAFGGYTFGSGTRLTVV.

CDR3 region: CASSSGQAGDTQYF. In DNA, the CDR3 is TGTGCCAGCAGCTCCGGACAGGCAGGAGATACGCAGTATTTT. The chain joins TRBV9 to TRBJ2-3, with 7 bases aligning to TRBD1. Trimming removed 4 bases from V and 5 bases from J; junction bases left unmatched: 7. CDR1 and CDR2 (germline): SGDLS, YYNGEE. The CDR3 runs to 14 residues. The full variable domain, rest sourced from reference TRBV9 and TRBJ2-3, is DSGVTQTPKHLITATGQRVTLRCSPRSGDLSVYWYQQSLDQGLQFLIQYYNGEERAKGNILERFSAQQFPDLHSELNLSSLELGDSALYFCASSSGQAGDTQYFGPGTRLTVL.

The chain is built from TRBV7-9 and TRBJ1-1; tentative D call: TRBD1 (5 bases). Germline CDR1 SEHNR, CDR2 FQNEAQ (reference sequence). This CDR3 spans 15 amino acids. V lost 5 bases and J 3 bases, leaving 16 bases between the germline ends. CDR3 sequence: CASSLLKTGDTEAFF. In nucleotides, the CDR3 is TGTGCCAGCAGCCTTTTAAAGACGGGGGACACTGAAGCTTTCTTT.

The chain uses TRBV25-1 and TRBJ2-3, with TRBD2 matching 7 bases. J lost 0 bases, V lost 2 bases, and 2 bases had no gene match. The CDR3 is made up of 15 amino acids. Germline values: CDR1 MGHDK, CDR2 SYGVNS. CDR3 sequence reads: CASSEPSGSTDTQYF. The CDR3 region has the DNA TGTGCCAGCAGTGAACCTAGCGGAAGCACAGATACGCAGTATTTT.

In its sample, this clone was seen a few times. The CDR3 loop is CASRSDRASNQPQHF. The CDR3 region has the DNA TGTGCCAGCAGATCGGACAGGGCGAGCAATCAGCCCCAGCATTTT. The chain has TRBV28 and TRBJ1-5; TRBD1 agrees at 8 bases. The CDR3 runs 15 residues. V shed 6 bases and J 1 base; nucleotides not matched to a gene: 5. The germline V gene has CDR1 MDHEN and CDR2 SYDVKM.